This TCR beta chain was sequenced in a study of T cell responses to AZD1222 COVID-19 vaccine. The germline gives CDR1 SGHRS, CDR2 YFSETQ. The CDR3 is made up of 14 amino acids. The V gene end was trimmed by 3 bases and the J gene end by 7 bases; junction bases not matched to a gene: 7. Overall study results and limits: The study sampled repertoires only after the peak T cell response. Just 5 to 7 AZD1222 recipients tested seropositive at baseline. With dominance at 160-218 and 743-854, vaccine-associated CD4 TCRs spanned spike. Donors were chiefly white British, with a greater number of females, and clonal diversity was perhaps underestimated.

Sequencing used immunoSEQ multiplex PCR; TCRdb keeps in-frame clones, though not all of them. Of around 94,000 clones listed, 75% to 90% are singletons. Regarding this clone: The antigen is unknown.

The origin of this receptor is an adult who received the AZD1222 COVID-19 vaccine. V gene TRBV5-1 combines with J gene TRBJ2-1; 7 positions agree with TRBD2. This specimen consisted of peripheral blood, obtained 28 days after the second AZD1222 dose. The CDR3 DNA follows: TGCGCCAGCAGCTACCGCCCGGGGGGTAATGAGCAGTTCTTC. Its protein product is CASSYRPGGNEQFF.